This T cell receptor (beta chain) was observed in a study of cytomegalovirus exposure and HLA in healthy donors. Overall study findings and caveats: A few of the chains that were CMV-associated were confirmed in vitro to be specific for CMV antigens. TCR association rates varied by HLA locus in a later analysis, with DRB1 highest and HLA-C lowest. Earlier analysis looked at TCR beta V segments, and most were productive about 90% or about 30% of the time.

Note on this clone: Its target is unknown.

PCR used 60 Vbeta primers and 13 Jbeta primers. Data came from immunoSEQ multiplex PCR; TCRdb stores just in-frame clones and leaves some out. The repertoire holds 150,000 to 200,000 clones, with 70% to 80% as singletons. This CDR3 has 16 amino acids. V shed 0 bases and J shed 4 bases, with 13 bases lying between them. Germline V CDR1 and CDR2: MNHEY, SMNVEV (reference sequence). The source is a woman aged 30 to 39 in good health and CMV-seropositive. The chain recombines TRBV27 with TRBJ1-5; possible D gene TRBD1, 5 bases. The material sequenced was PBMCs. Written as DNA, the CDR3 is TGTGCCAGCAGTTTATCCCCGGCAGGGATAAATCAGCCCCAGCATTTT. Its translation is CASSLSPAGINQPQHF.